A single sample gave rise to the 18 T cell receptor beta chains below, sequenced in a study of graft-versus-host responses after intestinal transplantation (dated by TCRdb to the early 2020s). These TCRs' antigens remain unknown. The library came from the immunoSEQ multiplex PCR assay. TCRdb stores this immuneACCESS table with in-frame sequences only. Part of the clones is absent; in the studies checked, under half of the shortfall reflects unresolved V genes, and no reason is known for the rest. This sample is represented by about 88,000 clones; roughly 92% of them were singletons. Of the sample, about 0.3% falls within the top ten clones. This specimen's time point label, interpreted: cells obtained before transplantation from donor or recipient. The sequencing here drew on unstimulated CD4+ T cells sorted from spleen or lymph node cells, taken before intestinal transplant. These receptors were obtained from a human donor who received an intestinal transplant.

J is TRBJ2-1 and V is TRBV13, with no clear D. With 3 bases removed from V and 10 bases from J, the gap between germline ends came to 16 bases. Per germline, CDR1 PRHDT and CDR2 FYEKMQ (reference sequence). CDR3 length equals 14 residues. The CDR3 DNA reads as TGTGCCAGCAGCTTGAGACAACCCATGAGGGAGCAGTTCTTC. Its translation is CASSLRQPMREQFF.

V is TRBV7-9 and J is TRBJ2-7; 12 nucleotides match TRBD1. V trimming: 1 base; J trimming: 6 bases; junction bases outside the gene matches: 10. CDR1 and CDR2 (germline): SEHNR, FQNEAQ (reference sequence). This CDR3 is 17 amino acids long. The CDR3 here is CASSLGGQGALKSEQYF. DNA of the CDR3: TGTGCCAGCAGCTTAGGGGGACAGGGGGCTCTCAAGAGCGAGCAGTACTTC.

This clone was seen a single time. V and J are TRBV11-2 and TRBJ2-7; TRBD1 matches at 7 bases. From germline, CDR1 is SGHAT and CDR2 FQNNGV. V gave up 0 bases and J gave up 5 bases; unmatched junction bases: 4. The CDR3 is 14 amino acids. The CDR3 region has the DNA TGTGCCAGCAGCTTAGACAGGGGGTCCCACGAGCAGTACTTC. This encodes CASSLDRGSHEQYF.

The rearrangement links TRBV15 to TRBJ1-6, with D perhaps matching TRBD1 (6 bases). This CDR3 contains 16 residues. V shed 0 bases and J shed 5 bases, with 11 bases lying between them. CDR1 is LNHNV, CDR2 YYDKDF, per germline (reference sequence). The CDR3 loop reads CATSRDGQINNSPLHF. The CDR3 nucleotides read TGTGCCACCAGCAGAGATGGACAGATAAATAATTCACCCCTCCACTTT.

For this clone: Other nucleotide sequences in the sample specify the same CDR3. This chain joins TRBV28 and TRBJ1-4; D is undetermined. Germline V lookup: CDR1 MDHEN, CDR2 SYDVKM. The CDR3 runs 16 residues. The V end lost 8 bases, the J end lost 5 bases, and 21 bases lay between the germline ends. CDR3 residues: CASLPGQSANNEKLFF. The CDR3 region has the DNA TGTGCCAGCCTACCTGGTCAGTCCGCAAACAATGAAAAACTGTTTTTT.

In regard to this clone: Other DNA sequences within the sample encode an identical CDR3. The chain has TRBV11-3 and TRBJ2-1, with 7 nucleotides matching TRBD2. Germline V gene data show CDR1 as SGHNT and CDR2 as YENEEA. The CDR3 is 15 amino acids. V lost 3 bases to trimming and J lost 0 bases; unmatched junction nucleotides: 2. The CDR3 DNA is TGTGCCAGCAGCTTGGGGGGGAGCTCCTACAATGAGCAGTTCTTC. This codes for CASSLGGSSYNEQFF.

The chain uses TRBV27 and TRBJ1-6, with a tentative D call TRBD1 (6 bases). Trimming pared 4 bases from V and 11 bases from J, leaving 15 bases between. CDR3 length equals 14 residues. Germline V gene sequence: CDR1 MNHEY, CDR2 SMNVEV (reference sequence). DNA for the CDR3: TGTGCCAGCAGTTACGGGACCAGGGGCACACCCCTCCACTTT. It specifies CASSYGTRGTPLHF.

The chain joins TRBV10-2 to TRBJ1-2, with 9 bases lining up with TRBD1. V was clipped by 3 bases and J by 7 bases; unmatched bases: 6. The V gene's germline CDR1 is WSHSY and CDR2 SAAADI. The CDR3 consists of 14 residues. In DNA, the CDR3 is TGCGCCAGCAGTGACCCCGGGACAGGGAGTGGCTACACCTTC. Translation: CASSDPGTGSGYTF.

The V and J genes are TRBV29-1 and TRBJ1-2; D gene ambiguous. The germline V gene has CDR1 SQVTM and CDR2 ANQGSEA. The ends were cut back, 4 bases at V and 4 bases at J, with 10 bases in the middle. This CDR3 comprises 12 residues. CDR3 coding DNA: TGCAGCGTTGCTTCCAGAATCTATGGCTACACCTTC. Its protein product is CSVASRIYGYTF.

The rearrangement links TRBV18 to TRBJ1-1, with D possibly being TRBD1 (6 bases). This CDR3 region has 15 residues. V was trimmed by 2 bases and J by 0 bases, leaving 10 bases between them. CDR1 is KGHSH, CDR2 LQKENI, per germline. As DNA, the CDR3 is TGTGCCAGCTCACCAACGGGACACATGAACACTGAAGCTTTCTTT. Amino acids: CASSPTGHMNTEAFF.

The rearrangement joins TRBV19 to TRBJ1-2; 8 nucleotides match TRBD1. Unmatched junction bases numbered 11, after V lost 4 bases and J lost 4 bases. The germline V gene has CDR1 LNHDA and CDR2 SQIVND (reference sequence). The CDR3 runs 16 residues. The chain's CDR3 is CASSTVGQGSFYGYTF. As DNA, the CDR3 is TGTGCCAGTAGTACAGTAGGACAGGGTTCCTTCTATGGCTACACCTTC.

The rearrangement joins TRBV5-1 to TRBJ2-3; the D gene is possibly TRBD1 (7 bases). The CDR3 contains 16 residues. Trimming left V 7 bases short and J 3 bases short, with 21 bases between. Germline V gene sequence: CDR1 SGHRS, CDR2 YFSETQ. The CDR3 coding sequence is TGCGCCAGCGGGGACAGTCAGCGGCTAGCGACAGATACGCAGTATTTT. This encodes CASGDSQRLATDTQYF.

The CDR3 spells CASSFTGSSYEQYF. The CDR3 bases are TGCGCCAGCAGCTTTACAGGTAGCTCCTACGAGCAGTACTTC. V gene TRBV5-1 combines with J gene TRBJ2-7, with a weak D call TRBD1 (5 bases). CDR3 length: 14 residues. Looked up from germline, CDR1 is SGHRS and CDR2 is YFSETQ. Deletions cut 2 bases from V and 0 bases from J, with 9 bases between.

This clone was counted only a few times. This chain joins TRBV4-1 and TRBJ1-2; 7 bases map to TRBD1. The junction had 8 bases not matched to a gene; V was cut back by 0 bases and J by 4 bases. Germline lookup yields CDR1 MGHRA and CDR2 YSYEKL. CDR3 length equals 16 residues. CDR3 amino acids: CASSQEGGQIIYGYTF. CDR3 DNA: TGCGCCAGCAGCCAAGAGGGGGGACAGATCATCTATGGCTACACCTTC.

V gene TRBV19 combines with J gene TRBJ2-2; weak D call: TRBD1 (5 bases). The CDR3 contains 14 residues. Germline V gene data show CDR1 as LNHDA and CDR2 as SQIVND (reference sequence). V lost 5 bases to trimming and J lost 6 bases, with 13 bases between them. The CDR3 nucleotides read TGTGCCAGTAGTCTCAGGGTTTTGGCCGGGGAGCTGTTTTTT. Translated, it gives CASSLRVLAGELFF.

The CDR3 nucleotides are TGTGCCAGCAGTGAGCCGGGACAACACTACGAGCAGTACTTC. It translates to CASSEPGQHYEQYF. The chain combines TRBV6-5 with TRBJ2-7; D perhaps matches TRBD1 (6 bases). With 5 bases removed from V and 3 bases from J, the gap between germline ends came to 14 bases. This CDR3 has 14 amino acids. Germline CDR1 and CDR2: MNHEY and SVGAGI.

This rearrangement joins TRBV11-3 to TRBJ2-1; maybe TRBD2 (6 bases). This CDR3 is 17 amino acids long. Trimming removed 5 bases from V and 0 bases from J, with 17 bases in between. The germline CDR1 and CDR2 sequences are SGHNT and YENEEA. The CDR3: CASSPRGRGRSYNEQFF. In nucleotides, the CDR3 is TGTGCCAGCAGCCCGCGGGGCCGGGGCCGCTCCTACAATGAGCAGTTCTTC.

The chain joins TRBV18 to TRBJ2-7, with no clear D. V was pared by 1 base and J by 1 base, with 8 bases between. Germline V gene data show CDR1 as KGHSH and CDR2 as LQKENI. CDR3 length: 14 residues. The CDR3 region has the DNA TGTGCCAGCTCACCACAGTTTTTGTCCTACGAGCAGTACTTC. It encodes CASSPQFLSYEQYF.